This T cell receptor (beta chain) emerged from a study of blood T cell repertoires in COVID-19. Per the authors' pipeline: Reference gene primer amplification gave nucleated cell count estimates. Measured with immunoSEQ multiplex PCR; TCRdb has only the in-frame clones, and not every one. D and trimming were read from the DNA, whereas the V and J calls and clone size are those reported in that table. The table lists around 240,000 clones, roughly four fifths of them singletons. Trimming removed 5 bases from V and 2 bases from J; junction bases left unmatched: 6. Germline V gene sequence: CDR1 LNHDA, CDR2 SQIVND (reference sequence). CDR3 length: 15 amino acids.

The sequence derives from a woman between 45 and 65 years old with acute or convalescent COVID-19. The J gene is TRBJ1-5, the V gene TRBV19; 7 bases map to TRBD1. Sequencing input: peripheral blood. CDR3 in DNA: TGTGCCAGTAGTGGAGAGGGGGCGGGCAATCAGCCCCAGCATTTT. Protein sequence: CASSGEGAGNQPQHF.